The next 26 T cell receptor beta chains were all read from a single sample in a study of technical replicates of blood from a handful of donors. Using immunoSEQ multiplex PCR, the repertoire was profiled, and TCRdb retains in-frame clones only, with some absent. The sample records some 87,000 clones, 85% to 95% being singletons. Sequenced sample: T cells isolated from PBMCs. These receptors came from a human donor in good health.

The V gene is TRBV7-9, the J gene TRBJ2-7; 9 bases align to TRBD1. There are 16 residues in the CDR3. Germline loops: CDR1 SEHNR, CDR2 FQNEAQ (reference sequence). After removal of 1 base from V and 6 bases from J, the junction contained 10 bases not matched to a gene. The DNA for the CDR3 is TGTGCCAGCAGCTTAGATCGGGGGACAGGGCTCCCCGAGCAGTACTTC. Its protein product is CASSLDRGTGLPEQYF.

The CDR3: CASSDSSRGLDPITQYF. Written as DNA, the CDR3 is TGTGCCAGCAGTGACTCGAGTCGAGGACTAGATCCCATAACGCAGTATTTT. This chain joins TRBV6-4 and TRBJ2-3; 7 positions match TRBD2. CDR1 and CDR2 from the germline V gene are MRHNA and SNTAGT. J was trimmed by 9 bases and V by 0 bases; bases with no gene match: 15. The CDR3 has 17 amino acids.

This clone was detected only once. The V and J genes are TRBV7-9 and TRBJ1-2; D may be TRBD1 (5 bases). The germline V gene encodes CDR1 SEHNR and CDR2 FQNEAQ (reference sequence). The CDR3 consists of 14 residues. V gave up 3 bases and J gave up 0 bases, with 8 bases separating them. CDR3 in DNA: TGTGCCAGCAGCTTGGGGGAGGCTAACTATGGCTACACCTTC. Translated: CASSLGEANYGYTF.

The V and J genes are TRBV6-1 and TRBJ2-1, with a tentative D call TRBD1 (5 bases). There are 13 residues in the CDR3. The germline V gene has CDR1 MNHNS and CDR2 SASEGT. V was clipped by 6 bases and J by 6 bases, with 12 bases between them. CDR3 DNA: TGTGCCAGCAGACAGGAGTTTAGCAATGAGCAGTTCTTC. It codes for CASRQEFSNEQFF.

The chain combines TRBV7-9 with TRBJ2-7; TRBD1 matches 8 bases. Germline V gene lookup returns CDR1 SEHNR and CDR2 FQNEAQ (reference sequence). V gave up 1 base and J gave up 4 bases; unmatched junction bases: 3. The CDR3 loop spans 14 amino acids. CDR3: CASSLGTGYYEQYF. In DNA form, the CDR3 reads TGTGCCAGCAGCTTAGGGACAGGGTATTACGAGCAGTACTTC.

The V call is TRBV5-5, the J call TRBJ1-2; TRBD1 might be the D (6 bases). Between the trimmed V and J ends, which lost 3 bases and 4 bases, there was a span of 13 bases. Germline V lookup: CDR1 SGHKS, CDR2 YYEKEE (reference sequence). This CDR3 has 14 residues. CDR3 protein: CASSSWTDFYGYTF. CDR3 nucleotide sequence: TGTGCCAGCAGCTCCTGGACAGATTTCTATGGCTACACCTTC.

The gene calls are TRBV5-1 and TRBJ2-3; possible D gene TRBD2, 6 bases. This CDR3 spans 15 amino acids. Per germline, CDR1 SGHRS and CDR2 YFSETQ. The V and J ends lost 3 bases and 1 base respectively, with 12 bases between them. The CDR3 DNA follows: TGCGCCAGCAGCTCCCGAATAGCGGGCACAGATACGCAGTATTTT. Protein product: CASSSRIAGTDTQYF.

The chain joins TRBV19 to TRBJ1-2; D is unresolved. This CDR3 region has 12 residues. Germline V gene data show CDR1 as LNHDA and CDR2 as SQIVND (reference sequence). The V end lost 9 bases, the J end lost 5 bases, and 13 bases lay between the germline ends. For the CDR3, the DNA is TGTGCCAGCTCCACAGTCCCTTATGGCTACACCTTC. Translating gives CASSTVPYGYTF.

The chain joins TRBV4-3 to TRBJ2-7; 9 nucleotides agree with TRBD1. This CDR3 contains 14 residues. J was trimmed by 1 base and V by 4 bases; bases with no gene match: 2. Germline CDR1 and CDR2: LGHNA and YSLEER. The CDR3 spells CASSPGTGSYEQYF. CDR3 nucleotides: TGCGCCAGCAGCCCCGGGACAGGGTCCTACGAGCAGTACTTC.

The chain carries TRBV6-5 and TRBJ1-5; tentatively, D is TRBD1 (6 bases). CDR1 is MNHEY and CDR2 is SVGAGI in the germline V gene. CDR3 length equals 14 residues. Between the trimmed V and J ends, which lost 5 bases and 2 bases, there was a span of 10 bases. As DNA, the CDR3 is TGTGCCAGCAGTCTACAGGGTGGCAATCAGCCCCAGCATTTT. Its protein product is CASSLQGGNQPQHF.

This clone was seen once. This chain uses TRBV2 with TRBJ1-1; D uncertain. Germline-derived CDR1 and CDR2 are SNHLY and FYNNEI. The CDR3 loop spans 14 amino acids. V dropped 6 bases and J dropped 2 bases, with 13 bases sitting between them. The CDR3 sequence: CASRELEDNTEAFF. The CDR3 DNA reads TGTGCCAGCAGAGAATTAGAGGATAACACTGAAGCTTTCTTT.

This chain connects TRBV5-1 to TRBJ1-1; 8 nucleotides line up with TRBD1. The CDR3 is 16 amino acids. Per germline, CDR1 SGHRS and CDR2 YFSETQ. The J segment lost 5 bases and the V segment lost 1 base, leaving 10 bases of the junction unmatched. In nucleotides, the CDR3 is TGCGCCAGCAGCTTGTGGGCAGGGGGCCGAGGAACTGAAGCTTTCTTT. This gives the protein CASSLWAGGRGTEAFF.

This clone was seen only once. This chain joins TRBV7-8 and TRBJ2-5; 10 bases map to TRBD2. This CDR3 spans 17 amino acids. Per the germline V gene, CDR1 is SGHVS and CDR2 is FQNEAQ. V lost 1 base, J lost 5 bases, and 10 bases stayed unmatched. In nucleotides, the CDR3 is TGTGCCAGCAGCTTAGAATCCTCAGCGGGAGGGTGGGAGACCCAGTACTTC. Translating gives CASSLESSAGGWETQYF.

The chain links TRBV30 to TRBJ1-1; D not certain. This CDR3 spans 13 amino acids. Trimming shortened V by 0 bases and J by 5 bases, and 10 bases separated the two germline ends. Germline assignment: CDR1 GTSNPN and CDR2 SVGIG (reference sequence). The CDR3 nucleotides read TGTGCCTGGAGTGTCGGGGTTGGAACTGAAGCTTTCTTT. Translating gives CAWSVGVGTEAFF.

V and J are TRBV6-5 and TRBJ1-2, with no clear D. This CDR3 has 14 residues. CDR1 and CDR2 from the germline V gene are MNHEY and SVGAGI. V lost 5 bases and J 8 bases, leaving 18 bases between the germline ends. CDR3 bases: TGTGCCAGCAGTAACCCTGGGCCCAGCTACGGCTACACCTTC. This translates into CASSNPGPSYGYTF.

The rearrangement links TRBV4-3 to TRBJ2-1, with 7 bases identical to TRBD2. Germline CDR1 is LGHNA and CDR2 is YSLEER. The V gene end was trimmed by 2 bases and the J gene end by 12 bases; junction bases not matched to a gene: 16. The CDR3 has 16 residues. CDR3 sequence: CASSQNGPPAGERQFF. CDR3 in DNA: TGCGCCAGCAGCCAAAATGGGCCCCCGGCGGGGGAACGGCAGTTCTTC.

The J gene is TRBJ2-7, the V gene TRBV19, with TRBD2 matching 8 bases. J was trimmed by 6 bases and V by 6 bases; bases with no gene match: 13. The germline V gene encodes CDR1 LNHDA and CDR2 SQIVND (reference sequence). The CDR3 runs to 15 residues. The CDR3 loop reads CASSHSTSAFSEQYF. CDR3 bases: TGTGCCAGTAGCCACTCGACTAGCGCGTTCTCCGAGCAGTACTTC.

The chain carries TRBV2 and TRBJ1-4; the D gene is possibly TRBD1 (6 bases). V lost 5 bases and J lost 6, with 13 bases in between. This CDR3 comprises 14 residues. Germline V lookup: CDR1 SNHLY, CDR2 FYNNEI. The CDR3 nucleotides are TGTGCCAGCAGTCCAGGGGTAATTCATGAAAAACTGTTTTTT. It yields the protein CASSPGVIHEKLFF.

The genes are TRBV9 and TRBJ2-1, with 8 bases fitting TRBD2. Germline V gene sequence: CDR1 SGDLS, CDR2 YYNGEE. Losses at the gene ends were 0 bases for V and 4 bases for J; bases not matched to a gene: 12. The CDR3 has 18 residues. CDR3 residues: CASSVAGAAGGRYNEQFF. Here the CDR3 DNA reads TGTGCCAGCAGCGTAGCGGGTGCGGCGGGAGGACGTTACAATGAGCAGTTCTTC.

The sample holds one count of this clone. V is TRBV5-4 and J is TRBJ2-1; 7 nucleotides align to TRBD2. Germline CDR1 and CDR2: SGHNT and YYREEE (reference sequence). This CDR3 contains 16 residues. Losses at the gene ends were 2 bases for V and 4 bases for J; bases not matched to a gene: 9. CDR3 sequence: CASSFGKRGIYNEQFF. The CDR3 DNA reads as TGTGCCAGCAGCTTCGGTAAGCGGGGAATATACAATGAGCAGTTCTTC.

This chain joins TRBV6-5 and TRBJ2-1; perhaps TRBD2 as D (6 bases). Germline CDR1 is MNHEY and CDR2 is SVGAGI. The CDR3 totals 14 residues. Trimming removed 4 bases from V and 7 bases from J, with 14 bases in between. DNA of the CDR3: TGTGCCAGCAGTTTGGGGGGAGAAAGAAATGAGCAGTTCTTC. Its translation: CASSLGGERNEQFF.

The gene calls are TRBV19 and TRBJ2-7; no clear D. V shed 3 bases and J shed 2 bases, with 8 bases lying between them. In germline, CDR1 is LNHDA, CDR2 SQIVND (reference sequence). This CDR3 has 13 amino acids. The chain's CDR3 is CASSMSLTYEQYF. CDR3 DNA sequence: TGTGCCAGTAGTATGTCTTTAACCTACGAGCAGTACTTC.

The CDR3 reads CASSLYGEPTYEQYF. The CDR3 nucleotides read TGTGCCAGCAGCTTATATGGGGAGCCGACCTACGAGCAGTACTTC. V is TRBV11-3 and J is TRBJ2-7; D might be TRBD2 (5 bases). Germline V gene data show CDR1 as SGHNT and CDR2 as YENEEA. CDR3 length equals 15 residues. Trimming removed 2 bases at V and 2 bases at J, with 13 bases between.

The chain is built from TRBV15 and TRBJ2-2; 9 nucleotides line up with TRBD1. Trimming took 0 bases from V and 6 from J; bases not matched to a gene: 2. This CDR3 is 15 amino acids long. CDR1 is LNHNV, CDR2 YYDKDF, per germline (reference sequence). The CDR3 bases are TGTGCCACCAGCAGAGATGGGACAGGGCCCGGGGAGCTGTTTTTT. This codes for CATSRDGTGPGELFF. Supplemented by reference TRBV15 and TRBJ2-2, the full variable domain reads DAMVIQNPRYQVTQFGKPVTLSCSQTLNHNVMYWYQQKSSQAPKLLFHYYDKDFNNEADTPDNFQSRRPNTSFCFLDIRSPGLGDTAMYLCATSRDGTGPGELFFGEGSRLTVL.

The chain has TRBV5-1 and TRBJ1-2, with 7 bases matching TRBD1. Germline CDR1 is SGHRS and CDR2 is YFSETQ. The CDR3 covers 13 residues. Trimming removed 0 bases from V and 8 bases from J; junction bases left unmatched: 4. The chain's CDR3 is CASSLGDSNGYTF. In nucleotides, the CDR3 is TGCGCCAGCAGCTTGGGGGACAGTAACGGCTACACCTTC.

The V and J genes are TRBV6-5 and TRBJ2-3; D perhaps matches TRBD2 (6 bases). CDR1 is MNHEY and CDR2 is SVGAGI in the germline V gene. The CDR3 is 16 residues long. V was trimmed by 2 bases and J by 0 bases, leaving 12 bases between them. CDR3 in amino acids: CASSYGGKKSTDTQYF. CDR3 DNA: TGTGCCAGCAGTTACGGAGGGAAAAAAAGCACAGATACGCAGTATTTT.